The 25 T cell receptor beta chains below all came from one sample that was sequenced in a study of T cells in Graves' hyperthyroidism and ophthalmopathy (dated by TCRdb to between 2018 and 2021). Preparation of the library involved multiplex PCR. TCRdb lists the instrument as Illumina HiSeq 2000. The TCR beta CDR3 regions were amplified from RNA transcripts. For the first round of RT-PCR on the TCR CDR3, the HTBI primer set was used together with the Qiagen OneStep RT-PCR kit. TCRdb reworked the public reads: Q25 trimming with fastp, MiXCR clone assembly, productive beta chains retained. Entries are consolidated by CDR3 protein sequence, retaining the most common genes and DNA. This sample gives about 260,000 distinct CDR3 sequences in total; about 25% of them show up just once. Clones ranked in the top ten supply over 25% of the sample. Specimen: blood. The receptors were gathered from a man between 35 and 55 years old with Graves' hyperthyroidism that later progressed to Graves' ophthalmopathy.

V gene TRBV2 combines with J gene TRBJ2-6; 11 bases fit TRBD2. V was clipped by 5 bases and J by 2 bases; unmatched bases: 5. CDR1 SNHLY and CDR2 FYNNEI come from the germline V gene. The CDR3 length is 17 residues. The CDR3 nucleotides are TGTGCCAGCAGTTACAGGGGACTAGCGGCTGGGGCCAACGTCCTGACTTTC. Protein product: CASSYRGLAAGANVLTF.

In this sample, this clonotype turned up many times. A much larger clone differs from this one at a single base, so this may be a read error. The chain carries TRBV12-3 or TRBV12-4 and TRBJ1-2; no clear D. The CDR3 is 13 residues long. CDR3 residues: CASSFIQDYGNTF. CDR3 in DNA: TGTGCCAGCAGTTTCATCCAGGACTATGGCAACACCTTC.

This clonotype occurred many times. The chain links TRBV4-1 to TRBJ1-2; D not certain. V gave up 0 bases and J gave up 4 bases, with 6 bases separating them. The CDR3 covers 13 residues. Germline CDR1 reads MGHRA; CDR2 reads YSYEKL. The CDR3 region is CASSQDGVYGYTF. The DNA for the CDR3 is TGCGCCAGCAGCCAAGACGGGGTCTATGGCTACACCTTC.

This clonotype has at least ten counts. The chain links TRBV19 to TRBJ1-5; 10 bases fit TRBD1. This CDR3 has 18 residues. CDR1 is LNHDA, CDR2 SQIVND, per germline (reference sequence). V trimming: 5 bases; J trimming: 0 bases; junction bases outside the gene matches: 10. In DNA form, the CDR3 reads TGTGCCAGTAGTTCAAGACAGGGGGCCCGATATAGCAATCAGCCCCAGCATTTT. Protein: CASSSRQGARYSNQPQHF.

This clonotype appeared many times. This sequence joins TRBV12-3 or TRBV12-4 and TRBJ2-7; no clear D gene. The germline V and J ends were trimmed by 5 bases and 3 bases, with 17 bases remaining between them. The CDR3 consists of 15 residues. CDR3 amino acids: CASSPVHTGVYEQYF. In DNA form, the CDR3 reads TGTGCCAGCAGTCCAGTCCACACGGGCGTCTACGAGCAGTACTTC.

Many counts were recorded for this clonotype. The rearrangement joins TRBV6-5 to TRBJ1-1; 11 nucleotides agree with TRBD1. CDR1 MNHEY and CDR2 SVGAGI come from the germline V gene. With 10 bases clipped from V and 10 bases from J, the junction kept 8 bases outside the gene matches. This CDR3 has 12 amino acids. The CDR3 DNA reads TGTGCCACCTTCTCCGGGACAGGGGGAGCTTTCTTT. It yields the protein CATFSGTGGAFF.

This clonotype was observed at least ten times. The CDR3 bases are TGTGCCATCAGTGAATTAAACACCGGGGAGCTGTTTTTT. Its translation is CAISELNTGELFF. The rearrangement links TRBV10-3 to TRBJ2-2; D is unclear. V was shortened by 3 bases and J by 2 bases, with 4 bases between the two germline ends. The V gene's germline CDR1 is ENHRY and CDR2 SYGVKD. This CDR3 is built from 13 residues.

Many counts were recorded for this clonotype. The J gene is TRBJ1-1, the V gene TRBV7-9; no clear D gene. Germline V lookup: CDR1 SEHNR, CDR2 FQNEAQ (reference sequence). The ends were cut back, 7 bases at V and 3 bases at J, with 18 bases in the middle. This CDR3 is 15 amino acids long. The CDR3 loop is CASTYLLAAHTEAFF. The CDR3 coding sequence is TGTGCCAGCACCTACCTGCTCGCAGCGCACACTGAAGCTTTCTTT.

This clonotype showed up just a few times. The chain employs TRBV6-2 or TRBV6-3 and TRBJ2-2; D is perhaps TRBD1 (5 bases). In germline, CDR1 is MNHEY, CDR2 SVGEGT. The CDR3 contains 14 residues. Deletions cut 6 bases from V and 2 bases from J, with 10 bases between. CDR3 loop: CASRSDRNTGELFF. CDR3 sequence (DNA): TGTGCCAGCAGATCCGACAGAAACACCGGGGAGCTGTTTTTT.

The table lists this clonotype with many counts. The J gene is TRBJ2-7, the V gene TRBV14; a possible D gene is TRBD1 (6 bases). V dropped 4 bases and J dropped 2 bases, with 15 bases sitting between them. CDR1 is SGHDN and CDR2 is FVKESK in the germline V gene. This CDR3 contains 15 residues. The CDR3 DNA reads as TGTGCCAGCAGCCCCTCGGGGCAGGGGACCTACGAGCAGTACTTC. It translates to CASSPSGQGTYEQYF.

This clonotype was observed a few times. This rearrangement joins TRBV12-3 or TRBV12-4 to TRBJ2-7; maybe TRBD1 (6 bases). The CDR3 runs to 14 residues. Between the trimmed V and J ends, which lost 6 bases and 3 bases, there was a span of 15 bases. CDR3 in amino acids: CASSPQGSVYEQYF. The CDR3 bases are TGTGCCAGCAGCCCTCAGGGGTCGGTCTACGAGCAGTACTTC.

This chain joins TRBV29-1 and TRBJ1-1; 11 nucleotides agree with TRBD1. This CDR3 has 13 amino acids. Germline V gives CDR1 SQVTM, CDR2 ANQGSEA. The CDR3 DNA sequence: TGCAGGGCCGGACAGGGGGCATACACTGAAGCTTTCTTT. This codes for CRAGQGAYTEAFF.

This clonotype was seen repeatedly, ten times or more. The chain carries TRBV3-1 and TRBJ2-7, with D unresolved. The V and J ends lost 1 base and 4 bases respectively, with 5 bases between them. The CDR3 is made up of 12 amino acids. The germline gives CDR1 LGHDT, CDR2 YNNKEL (reference sequence). As DNA, the CDR3 is TGTGCCAGCAGCCAAGGGCGGTACGAGCAGTACTTC. Encoded protein: CASSQGRYEQYF.

This clonotype appeared many times. This chain uses TRBV6-1 with TRBJ2-7, with D possibly TRBD2 on 6 matching bases. With 7 bases removed from V and 2 bases from J, the gap between germline ends came to 18 bases. The CDR3 sequence is 15 residues long. The germline V gene has CDR1 MNHNS and CDR2 SASEGT. CDR3 loop: CASTRGLGEAYEQYF. Here the CDR3 DNA reads TGTGCCAGCACTCGGGGGTTGGGTGAGGCCTACGAGCAGTACTTC.

This clonotype was seen ten or more times. The V gene is TRBV20-1, the J gene TRBJ2-5; TRBD2 aligns across 10 bases. In germline, CDR1 is DFQATT, CDR2 SNEGSKA (reference sequence). V lost 2 bases to trimming and J lost 4 bases; unmatched junction nucleotides: 4. CDR3 size: 14 residues. This CDR3 reads CSARSGRARETQYF. CDR3 DNA sequence: TGCAGTGCTAGAAGCGGGAGGGCCCGAGAGACCCAGTACTTC.

In its sample, this clonotype was seen many times. The chain combines TRBV6-1 with TRBJ1-5; 7 bases line up with TRBD1. This CDR3 is 15 amino acids long. Germline CDR1 reads MNHNS; CDR2 reads SASEGT. V lost 6 bases, J lost 0 bases, and 5 bases stayed unmatched. CDR3 protein: CASSRDSHSNQPQHF. CDR3 bases: TGTGCCAGCAGCAGGGACAGTCATAGCAATCAGCCCCAGCATTTT.

Ten or more counts support this clonotype. The rearrangement links TRBV27 to TRBJ1-1; no clear D gene. V lost 5 bases and J lost 4, with 11 bases in between. Germline V gene lookup returns CDR1 MNHEY and CDR2 SMNVEV (reference sequence). This CDR3 is 13 amino acids long. CDR3: CASSRSRFTEAFF. CDR3 in DNA: TGTGCCAGCAGTAGATCCCGGTTCACTGAAGCTTTCTTT.

A note on this clonotype: This may come from a read error, since a much larger clone is one base off. The rearrangement links TRBV7-9 to TRBJ2-7; D possibly corresponds to TRBD2 (5 bases). Germline CDR1 reads SEHNR; CDR2 reads FQNEAQ (reference sequence). The CDR3 sequence is 15 residues long. Trimming pared 4 bases from V and 1 base from J, leaving 14 bases between. The CDR3 DNA is TGTGCCAGCAGCTCTCGGATGACGGGATCCTACGAGCAGTACTTC. Encoded protein: CASSSRMTGSYEQYF.

This clonotype has a count of ten or more. The chain carries TRBV5-1 and TRBJ1-1; no firm D call. V was shortened by 4 bases and J by 8 bases, with 12 bases between the two germline ends. There are 12 residues in the CDR3. Per germline, CDR1 SGHRS and CDR2 YFSETQ. CDR3 in DNA: TGCGCCAGCAGCGAAGACGGAACCGAAGCTTTCTTT. It yields the protein CASSEDGTEAFF.

This clonotype was seen many times. Written as DNA, the CDR3 is TGTGCCAGCAGCCCCCAGACTGGCACCGGGGAGCTGTTTTTT. It encodes CASSPQTGTGELFF. The chain links TRBV11-3 to TRBJ2-2; the D is unclear. Trimming removed 5 bases at V and 4 bases at J, with 11 bases between. The CDR3 has 14 amino acids. CDR1 SGHNT and CDR2 YENEEA come from the germline V gene. Using reference TRBV11-3 and TRBJ2-2 for the parts outside the CDR3, the full variable domain is EAGVVQSPRYKIIEKKQPVAFWCNPISGHNTLYWYLQNLGQGPELLIRYENEEAVDDSQLPKDRFSAERLKGVDSTLKIQPAELGDSAVYLCASSPQTGTGELFFGEGSRLTVL.

This clonotype was observed many times. The chain couples TRBV28 to TRBJ2-7, with 9 bases identical to TRBD1. Germline lookup yields CDR1 MDHEN and CDR2 SYDVKM. V shed 3 bases, J shed 4 bases, and the junction held 10 bases outside the gene matches. There are 16 residues in the CDR3. The CDR3 protein is CASSFKWTGALYEQYF. CDR3 bases: TGTGCCAGCAGTTTCAAATGGACAGGGGCCTTATACGAGCAGTACTTC. Variable domain in full (rest from reference TRBV28 and TRBJ2-7): DVKVTQSSRYLVKRTGEKVFLECVQDMDHENMFWYRQDPGLGLRLIYFSYDVKMKEKGDIPEGYSVSREKKERFSLILESASTNQTSMYLCASSFKWTGALYEQYFGPGTRLTVT.

This clonotype was picked up many times. V usage is TRBV20-1 and J usage is TRBJ1-5, with 8 positions matching TRBD1. The germline V gene encodes CDR1 DFQATT and CDR2 SNEGSKA (reference sequence). V was pared by 4 bases and J by 6 bases, with 5 bases of the junction left unmatched. The CDR3 runs 13 residues. CDR3 nucleotides: TGCAGTGCTACAGGGGGCATGGGTCAGCCCCAGCATTTT. Residues: CSATGGMGQPQHF.

There are many counts of this clonotype. This chain joins TRBV13 and TRBJ1-1, with a possible D match to TRBD1 (6 bases). The V gene lost 5 bases and the J gene lost 3 bases, with 13 bases spanning the gap. This CDR3 region has 14 residues. From germline, CDR1 is PRHDT and CDR2 FYEKMQ (reference sequence). The CDR3 region is CASSVRGSYTEAFF. CDR3 sequence (DNA): TGTGCCAGCAGCGTAAGGGGGTCCTACACTGAAGCTTTCTTT. The full variable domain, completed using reference TRBV13 and TRBJ1-1, is AAGVIQSPRHLIKEKRETATLKCYPIPRHDTVYWYQQGPGQDPQFLISFYEKMQSDKGSIPDRFSAQQFSDYHSELNMSSLELGDSALYFCASSVRGSYTEAFFGQGTRLTVV.

This clonotype was counted many times. The chain recombines TRBV2 with TRBJ2-5, with TRBD2 matching over 7 bases. Germline V gene sequence: CDR1 SNHLY, CDR2 FYNNEI. There are 15 residues in the CDR3. Germline trimming cut 6 bases from V and 0 bases from J; bases unmatched to any gene: 7. Here the CDR3 reads CASRAVREYQETQYF. CDR3 coding DNA: TGTGCCAGCAGGGCGGTGCGGGAGTACCAAGAGACCCAGTACTTC.

The rearrangement links TRBV30 to TRBJ1-1; D unclear. This CDR3 is built from 11 residues. Germline CDR1 GTSNPN, CDR2 SVGIG (reference sequence). V lost 7 bases, J lost 3 bases, and 9 bases lay in between. The CDR3 spells CALERDTEAFF. The CDR3 DNA follows: TGTGCCTTAGAAAGGGACACTGAAGCTTTCTTT.